This T cell receptor (beta chain) was profiled in a study of identical twins (dated by TCRdb to 2016 to 2017). Context from the whole study: TCR alpha and beta repertoires from monozygotic twins, unrelated adults of various ages and cord blood were deep-sequenced to test whether fetal clonotypes persist. Replicate twin experiments were performed at different times using different library preparation protocols to rule out contamination. On the study overall, not on this receptor specifically: Because the same donors could not be followed over many years, the conclusions relied on cross-sectional statistical analysis. Compared with coincidental sharing between unrelated individuals, out-of-frame TCR alpha sequences shared between twins showed an excess of sequences with low generation probability. Recombination models systematically underestimated out-of-frame TCR alpha sharing in monozygotic twins but agreed with sharing between unrelated individuals. Abundant cord blood beta clonotypes had fewer insertions, young adult naive repertoires showed a similar but weaker trend, and memory repertoires showed no such trend. Zero-insertion analyses could be partly confounded by invariant T cells such as MAIT and iNKT, though diverse VJ usage argued against such confounding for most clonotypes. In beta out-of-frame sequences, excess twin sharing was weaker, because having fewer shared sequences lowered the signal-to-noise ratio.

There are 16 amino acids in the CDR3, from cysteine to phenylalanine inclusive. CDR3 DNA is the only sequence kept; it has 48 bases, read in frame from the first base. Sequences SQVTM (CDR1) and ANQGSEA (CDR2) are obtained from the germline V gene. V is trimmed back by 3 bases and J by 2 bases, and the junction contains 11 bases that no gene match accounts for. Regarding this clonotype: The antigen this receptor binds is unknown. Base qualities are not recorded, but no much larger clone differs from it by a single base.

Only healthy Caucasian donors were included. Library construction relied on 5' RACE. TCRdb shows the sequencer as Illumina HiSeq 2000. Template switching added a universal primer binding site, and the final cDNA carried a unique molecular identifier that allowed TCR cDNA molecules to be counted accurately. Specific primers in the conserved constant-segment region were used to synthesize first-strand cDNA for the TCR alpha and beta chains. To control for contamination, each cDNA library was double barcoded with a SMART-Mk sample barcode plus Illumina barcodes. TruSeq adapter sequences along with Illumina sample barcodes were introduced in two successive PCR steps. The TCR alpha and beta cDNA libraries were sequenced on the Illumina HiSeq platform using custom primers. Turning to the authors' computational methods: MiGEC was used to process raw reads and extract unique molecular identifiers, and MiXCR was used to find CDR3 positions. Recombination models were inferred per individual with the repgenHMM and IGoR tools using an EM algorithm. Shared clonotypes were analyzed with the tcR package in R, and sharing was normalized by the product of cloneset sizes. To study raw recombination without the effects of thymic and clonal selection, out-of-frame nonproductive sequences were analyzed. The public reads were reprocessed in TCRdb via fastp at Q25 and MiXCR, keeping in-frame beta chains. Every distinct CDR3 protein forms one entry, paired with its most common genes and DNA. TCRdb, not the original authors, processed these V and J calls. The sample table holds roughly 1,500,000 distinct CDR3 sequences, of which around a third were seen once. 0.25% to 0.3% of the sample is held by the ten biggest clonotypes.

The V and J genes are TRBV29-1 and TRBJ2-3; 7 nucleotides in the junction match TRBD2. The receptor comes from a newborn girl in good health. Sequenced material: cord blood. The nucleotide sequence is given as TGCAGCGTTGATCTCGCTAGCGGAGACCCCACAGATACGCAGTATTTT. It encodes CSVDLASGDPTDTQYF.